The T cell receptor beta chain described here comes from a study of human T cells and chemical hapten exposure (dated by TCRdb to about 2021). In the study overall: For sensitization, 2% DPC in acetone was applied to a 2 cm by 2 cm area of upper inner arm skin. Most of the patients in the cohort were female, and the cohort covered alopecia areata with under or over 50% scalp involvement, alopecia totalis and alopecia universalis. The study tracked peripheral blood TCR repertoire changes in vivo during primary and secondary sensitization to the hapten diphenylcyclopropenone (DPC) in alopecia patients. Blood for TCR sequencing was provided by twenty-nine alopecia patients at one to four time points (pre-sensitization, 2, 6 and 24 weeks). Patient blood was sampled pre-sensitization (week 0) and at 2, 6 and about 24 weeks after DPC sensitization. Patch testing was done on the upper back using Finn chambers containing 0.01% DPC, and results were scored after 6 days according to International Contact Dermatitis Research Group standards. The libraries were sequenced as a pool, and the TCR yield per sample differed mostly because of small variations in library volumes within the pool. Weekly therapeutic DPC doses were additionally applied to the scalp of patients throughout the roughly 25-week study period.

The germline V gene yields SGHDT for CDR1 and YYEEEE for CDR2. Inclusive of the bounding cysteine and phenylalanine, the CDR3 is 16 residues long. The retained sequence is limited to the CDR3, 48 bases, with the frame set at the first base. The germline ends are 18 bases apart after V is trimmed by 4 bases and J by 4 bases. Ten or more counts support this clonotype. Its recognized antigen is unknown. No quality values exist for individual bases; no much larger clone is one base distant. The sample's time point label, in plain terms: pre-sensitization, week 0. The intended sense of this specimen's treatment or condition label: therapeutic diphenylcyclopropenone sensitization with weekly scalp DPC. At each patch-test visit, blood was drawn before the patch test was applied. Eligible patients were aged 18 to 70, diagnosed with alopecia, deemed suitable for DPC therapy, and excluded if pregnant. Total RNA was extracted from unfractionated whole blood collected in Tempus Blood RNA tubes.

The full study reports these points: Repeated subsampling changed both the strength of the expansion versus patch-test correlation and the threshold at which the correlation became significant. Patch test score was positively correlated with the number of PT1 expanded TCRs, with significance at thresholds 8, 16 and 32 but not at 4. Compared with pre-sensitization or healthy control sets, expanded TCRs formed significantly more large CDR3 similarity clusters, which is consistent with antigen-driven responses. DPC sensitization did not change how many TCRs were above 1 in 1000 frequency, and no evidence was found of alterations in global repertoire structure. All patients had alopecia, a presumed autoimmune disease, so their immune response might differ from that of healthy individuals.

Library creation used RACE. This sample was sequenced with a NextSeq 500. During library preparation, unique molecular identifiers were attached to individual cDNA molecules so that TCRs could be counted in a quantitative, reproducible way. Each blood RNA sample was used to sequence both TCR alpha and TCR beta chains. The original methods were these. Samples had a median of roughly 87,000 TCRs, with a range from roughly 20,000 to 690,600. V, J and CDR3 annotation of the TCR reads was carried out using the Decombinator software suite. For the PS versus PT1 abundance plots, all samples were subsampled to the same number of TCRs (28,000). TCRs were defined as expanded if absent before sensitization and observed at least eight times at the 2-week time point. Using fastp at Q25 and MiXCR, TCRdb reprocessed the public reads and kept productive beta chains. Each entry is one CDR3 protein sequence, shown with its most common DNA and genes. The V and J calls reflect TCRdb's pipeline rather than the authors' work. This sample holds 100,000 to 150,000 distinct CDR3 sequences; roughly 14% were observed only once. About 3% of the sample is held by the ten biggest clonotypes.

The receptor was derived from a woman aged 18 to 35 with alopecia areata. Some clones in this sample may be carry-over from other donors' samples. In this chain, TRBV5-6 is recombined with TRBJ1-5; the D gene is possibly TRBD1, with 5 bases matching. Sequenced here: whole blood, sampled in connection with sensitization to the hapten diphenylcyclopropenone (DPC). This receptor has the CDR3 CASSPNSGRGNQPQHF. The sequenced DNA: TGTGCCAGCAGCCCGAATTCAGGGCGGGGGAATCAGCCCCAGCATTTT.